Listed here are 28 T cell receptor beta chains from one sample, sequenced in a study of blood T cell repertoires in COVID-19 (dated by TCRdb to 2018 to 2021). Library prep was done by the immunoSEQ multiplex PCR assay. Held by TCRdb, this immuneACCESS table contains in-frame sequences only and omits some clones. Under half of the omission traces to an unresolved V gene where checked; the cause of the rest is unknown. The sample yields 55,000 or so clones; 87% were counted once. Jointly, the top ten make up 3% to 4.5% of the sample. Sequenced material: peripheral blood. The receptors derive from a man aged 35-49 years with COVID-19, enrolled during active disease.

V gene TRBV28 combines with J gene TRBJ2-5, with 7 bases identical to TRBD2. V shed 7 bases, J shed 6 bases, and the junction held 11 bases outside the gene matches. Looked up from germline, CDR1 is MDHEN and CDR2 is SYDVKM. This CDR3 has 14 amino acids. The CDR3 reads CASTPRREGKTQYF. CDR3 sequence (DNA): TGTGCCAGCACCCCCCGGAGGGAGGGGAAGACCCAGTACTTC.

This clone was observed a single time. The genes are TRBV7-9 and TRBJ2-7; possible D gene TRBD2, 5 bases. The CDR3 totals 13 residues. Trimming cost V 6 bases and J 5 bases, with 14 bases left between them. Germline CDR1 reads SEHNR; CDR2 reads FQNEAQ (reference sequence). CDR3 protein: CASSHPDGNEQYF. The CDR3 DNA is TGTGCCAGCAGTCATCCGGACGGGAACGAGCAGTACTTC. Supplemented by reference TRBV7-9 and TRBJ2-7, the full variable domain reads DTGVSQNPRHKITKRGQNVTFRCDPISEHNRLYWYRQTLGQGPEFLTYFQNEAQLEKSRLLSDRFSAERPKGSFSTLEIQRTEQGDSAMYLCASSHPDGNEQYFGPGTRLTVT.

The count of this clone is one. The V gene is TRBV30, the J gene TRBJ1-4; maybe TRBD1 (5 bases). The V end was cut by 0 bases, the J end by 8 bases, with 7 bases between. Looked up from germline, CDR1 is GTSNPN and CDR2 is SVGIG (reference sequence). CDR3 length: 12 residues. CDR3 loop: CAWSVQGEKLFF. In DNA form, the CDR3 reads TGTGCCTGGAGTGTCCAGGGCGAAAAACTGTTTTTT. Using reference TRBV30 and TRBJ1-4 for the parts outside the CDR3, the full variable domain is SQTIHQWPATLVQPVGSPLSLECTVEGTSNPNLYWYRQAAGRGLQLLFYSVGIGQISSEVPQNLSASRPQDRQFILSSKKLLLSDSGFYLCAWSVQGEKLFFGSGTQLSVL.

This clone was recorded only once. V and J are TRBV19 and TRBJ1-3; D call uncertain. Germline V gene lookup returns CDR1 LNHDA and CDR2 SQIVND (reference sequence). V shed 4 bases and J shed 0 bases, with 7 bases lying between them. The CDR3 consists of 14 residues. CDR3 in DNA: TGTGCCAGTAGTACCCCAGGCTCTGGAAACACCATATATTTT. As protein: CASSTPGSGNTIYF.

CDR3 in amino acids: CASSPGGWGYTF. The CDR3 DNA is TGTGCCAGCAGCCCGGGGGGTTGGGGCTACACCTTC. The chain joins TRBV6-5 to TRBJ1-2; D perhaps matches TRBD1 (5 bases). The CDR3 runs to 12 residues. Germline-derived CDR1 and CDR2 are MNHEY and SVGAGI. V was shortened by 6 bases and J by 8 bases, with 13 bases between the two germline ends.

This chain connects TRBV28 to TRBJ2-7; the D gene is possibly TRBD2 (6 bases). The CDR3 has 14 amino acids. The V end lost 7 bases, the J end lost 5 bases, and 18 bases lay between the germline ends. Germline V gene data show CDR1 as MDHEN and CDR2 as SYDVKM. Here the CDR3 DNA reads TGTGCCAGCATGCCGACTAGGACAATCGACGAGCAGTACTTC. It is translated as CASMPTRTIDEQYF.

This chain's CDR3 is CASSSGTYKNIQYF. For the CDR3, the DNA is TGTGCCAGCAGCTCCGGGACATACAAAAACATTCAGTACTTC. V and J are TRBV28 and TRBJ2-4; a weak D match, TRBD1 (6 bases). Germline CDR1 MDHEN, CDR2 SYDVKM. The germline V and J ends were trimmed by 6 bases and 3 bases, with 12 bases remaining between them. The CDR3 extends over 14 amino acids.

This rearrangement joins TRBV6-2 or TRBV6-3 to TRBJ2-3; 7 nucleotides agree with TRBD2. Germline CDR1 MNHEY, CDR2 SVGEGT. The CDR3 sequence is 17 residues long. J lost 2 bases, V lost 4 bases, and 12 bases had no gene match. The CDR3 reads CASSFKSGAPFTDTQYF. The DNA for the CDR3 is TGTGCCAGCAGTTTTAAAAGCGGGGCGCCCTTCACAGATACGCAGTATTTT.

This chain uses TRBV7-2 with TRBJ2-1, with 9 positions matching TRBD2. Trimming removed 3 bases from V and 4 bases from J; junction bases left unmatched: 7. The CDR3 totals 16 residues. Germline V gives CDR1 SGHTA, CDR2 FQGNSA. The DNA of the CDR3 is TGTGCCAGCAGCTTTTTTGGGCTAGCGGGATACAATGAGCAGTTCTTC. Its translation is CASSFFGLAGYNEQFF. The complete variable domain, with remaining parts taken from reference TRBV7-2 and TRBJ2-1, reads GAGVSQSPSNKVTEKGKDVELRCDPISGHTALYWYRQSLGQGLEFLIYFQGNSAPDKSGLPSDRFSAERTGGSVSTLTIQRTQQEDSAVYLCASSFFGLAGYNEQFFGPGTRLTVL.

The chain has TRBV5-4 and TRBJ2-7, with D possibly matching TRBD2 (6 bases). The CDR3 is 14 residues long. V was clipped by 4 bases and J by 9 bases, with 20 bases between them. The germline gives CDR1 SGHNT, CDR2 YYREEE (reference sequence). In DNA form, the CDR3 reads TGTGCCAGCAGCCGTCCCGGGACGGGAGACGGGCAGTACTTC. Translated: CASSRPGTGDGQYF.

The J gene is TRBJ2-7, the V gene TRBV29-1, with 8 bases fitting TRBD1. The length of the CDR3 is 12 residues. After removal of 7 bases from V and 6 bases from J, the junction contained 8 bases not matched to a gene. Germline CDR1 SQVTM, CDR2 ANQGSEA. The CDR3 reads CSARTGLAEQYF. The CDR3 nucleotides read TGCAGCGCCAGGACAGGGCTAGCCGAGCAGTACTTC.

About this clone: This sample includes further DNA sequences coding for the same CDR3. The rearrangement links TRBV6-5 to TRBJ1-4, with D possibly TRBD1 on 5 matching bases. V was trimmed by 0 bases and J by 8 bases, leaving 7 bases between them. This CDR3 contains 13 residues. The V gene's germline CDR1 is MNHEY and CDR2 SVGAGI. Here the CDR3 reads CASSYSGGEKLFF. The DNA for the CDR3 is TGTGCCAGCAGTTACTCGGGGGGGGAAAAACTGTTTTTT.

The V gene is TRBV15, the J gene TRBJ1-5; the match to TRBD1 covers 7 bases. Germline V lookup: CDR1 LNHNV, CDR2 YYDKDF (reference sequence). The CDR3 is made up of 14 amino acids. Unmatched junction bases numbered 4, after V lost 5 bases and J lost 3 bases. The CDR3 region is CATSLQGINQPQHF. CDR3 in DNA: TGTGCCACCAGCCTACAGGGGATCAATCAGCCCCAGCATTTT.

The chain recombines TRBV19 with TRBJ2-1; 9 nucleotides agree with TRBD2. Germline V gives CDR1 LNHDA, CDR2 SQIVND (reference sequence). This CDR3 region has 14 residues. V shed 6 bases and J 4 bases; nucleotides not matched to a gene: 4. The DNA of the CDR3 is TGTGCCAGTAGGGGACTAGCAGGTTACAATGAGCAGTTCTTC. This sequence encodes CASRGLAGYNEQFF.

V is TRBV14 and J is TRBJ2-7; 13 bases agree with TRBD2. The J segment lost 0 bases and the V segment lost 4 bases, leaving 18 bases of the junction unmatched. The germline gives CDR1 SGHDN, CDR2 FVKESK. This CDR3 region has 21 residues. CDR3 region: CASSPGTSGEVRIQSSYEQYF. The CDR3 nucleotides read TGTGCCAGCAGCCCCGGGACTAGCGGGGAGGTACGAATACAGAGCTCCTACGAGCAGTACTTC. The whole variable domain, filled in from reference TRBV14 and TRBJ2-7, reads EAGVTQFPSHSVIEKGQTVTLRCDPISGHDNLYWYRRVMGKEIKFLLHFVKESKQDESGMPNNRFLAERTGGTYSTLKVQPAELEDSGVYFCASSPGTSGEVRIQSSYEQYFGPGTRLTVT.

This chain connects TRBV3-1 (or the pseudogene TRBV3-2) to TRBJ2-3, with D perhaps matching TRBD2 (6 bases). V shed 9 bases and J shed 3 bases, with 19 bases lying between them. Germline V CDR1 and CDR2: LGHDT, YNNKEL (reference sequence). The CDR3 is 15 residues long. CDR3 bases: TGTGCCAGTAGAGACGGGGACTTCCAGACAGATACGCAGTATTTT. Translation gives CASRDGDFQTDTQYF.

V usage is TRBV5-1 and J usage is TRBJ1-4; D gene unclear. The CDR3 is 14 amino acids. Germline V CDR1 and CDR2: SGHRS, YFSETQ. Trimming stripped 2 bases from V and 5 bases from J, with 10 bases between. CDR3: CASSFSLGNEKLFF. The CDR3, as DNA: TGCGCCAGCAGCTTTTCACTAGGGAATGAAAAACTGTTTTTT.

V usage is TRBV25-1 and J usage is TRBJ1-2, with D uncertain. Germline V gene data show CDR1 as MGHDK and CDR2 as SYGVNS. Trimming stripped 1 base from V and 4 bases from J, with 10 bases between. The CDR3 covers 14 residues. The CDR3 sequence is CASSESVNSYGYTF. The CDR3 DNA reads as TGTGCCAGCAGTGAATCGGTGAATAGCTATGGCTACACCTTC.

The chain recombines TRBV27 with TRBJ1-1; possibly TRBD1 for D (6 bases). The CDR3 extends over 12 amino acids. Germline loops: CDR1 MNHEY, CDR2 SMNVEV (reference sequence). The V end lost 6 bases, the J end lost 1 base, and 6 bases lay between the germline ends. CDR3 sequence reads: CASRGGNTEAFF. The CDR3, as DNA: TGTGCCAGCAGAGGGGGGAACACTGAAGCTTTCTTT.

This chain joins TRBV2 and TRBJ1-5, with 11 bases aligning to TRBD1. The germline V gene has CDR1 SNHLY and CDR2 FYNNEI. V dropped 6 bases and J dropped 3; count of bases not matched to a gene: 4. CDR3 length: 15 residues. CDR3 loop: CASSQDRGPNQPQHF. DNA for the CDR3: TGTGCCAGCAGCCAGGACAGGGGGCCCAATCAGCCCCAGCATTTT.

This chain's CDR3 is CASSLGGGVEQFF. The CDR3 bases are TGTGCCAGTAGCCTTGGGGGGGGCGTGGAGCAGTTCTTC. V usage is TRBV19 and J usage is TRBJ2-1, with D maybe TRBD2 (7 bases). Trimming cost V 6 bases and J 10 bases, with 16 bases left between them. This CDR3 region has 13 residues. Germline CDR1 reads LNHDA; CDR2 reads SQIVND (reference sequence).

The CDR3 spells CASMPFLAGAGELFF. CDR3 in DNA: TGTGCCAGCATGCCATTCCTAGCGGGAGCCGGGGAGCTGTTTTTT. The chain uses TRBV6-5 and TRBJ2-2; 10 nucleotides match TRBD2. From germline, CDR1 is MNHEY and CDR2 SVGAGI. This CDR3 contains 15 residues. Trimming took 7 bases from V and 6 from J; bases not matched to a gene: 8.

The rearrangement joins TRBV7-2 to TRBJ1-2; D is perhaps TRBD1 (6 bases). CDR1 is SGHTA, CDR2 FQGNSA, per germline. Deletions cut 1 base from V and 5 bases from J, with 11 bases between. The CDR3 consists of 14 residues. The CDR3: CASSLVSGEYGYTF. DNA for the CDR3: TGTGCCAGCAGCTTAGTGTCAGGGGAATATGGCTACACCTTC.

The sample holds a few counts of this clone. The chain combines TRBV11-2 with TRBJ2-5, with D possibly matching TRBD2 (5 bases). CDR1 SGHAT and CDR2 FQNNGV come from the germline V gene. V lost 2 bases, J lost 2 bases, and 9 bases lay in between. The CDR3 runs 14 residues. The CDR3 DNA sequence: TGTGCCAGCAGCTTATATGGCGGGCAAGAGACCCAGTACTTC. This gives the protein CASSLYGGQETQYF. Variable domain in full (rest from reference TRBV11-2 and TRBJ2-5): EAGVAQSPRYKIIEKRQSVAFWCNPISGHATLYWYQQILGQGPKLLIQFQNNGVVDDSQLPKDRFSAERLKGVDSTLKIQPAKLEDSAVYLCASSLYGGQETQYFGPGTRLLVL.

The chain combines TRBV2 with TRBJ1-4; D is undetermined. Trimming took 4 bases from V and 1 from J, leaving 13 bases between them. There are 16 residues in the CDR3. Germline V CDR1 and CDR2: SNHLY, FYNNEI. CDR3 in amino acids: CASSANGMGTNEKLFF. The CDR3 coding sequence is TGTGCCAGCAGTGCCAACGGGATGGGAACTAATGAAAAACTGTTTTTT.

The chain has TRBV30 and TRBJ1-4, with 8 nucleotides matching TRBD1. Unmatched junction bases numbered 8, after V lost 1 base and J lost 1 base. Germline-derived CDR1 and CDR2 are GTSNPN and SVGIG (reference sequence). The CDR3 loop spans 17 amino acids. The CDR3 DNA sequence: TGTGCCTGGAGTGGAGGACAGGGCTTTGAAACTAATGAAAAACTGTTTTTT. Protein sequence: CAWSGGQGFETNEKLFF.

The J gene is TRBJ1-1, the V gene TRBV5-1; 8 nucleotides align to TRBD1. The germline V gene encodes CDR1 SGHRS and CDR2 YFSETQ. V gave up 3 bases and J gave up 5 bases; unmatched junction bases: 6. The CDR3 consists of 14 residues. The CDR3 is CASSSFTGGTEAFF. The CDR3 DNA is TGCGCCAGCAGCTCCTTTACAGGGGGTACTGAAGCTTTCTTT.

This chain uses TRBV6-1 with TRBJ2-7; unclear D gene. Germline CDR1 reads MNHNS; CDR2 reads SASEGT. There are 12 residues in the CDR3. V lost 2 bases and J lost 3, with 5 bases in between. This CDR3 reads CASSESIYEQYF. CDR3 sequence (DNA): TGTGCCAGCAGTGAATCCATCTACGAGCAGTACTTC.